Described below is a single T cell receptor (beta chain) sequence and its context. At one boundary the junction diverges from the germline segment, which might be a read error. This entry belongs to a study of cytomegalovirus exposure and HLA in healthy donors. Germline V gene sequence: CDR1 SGHTS, CDR2 YDEGEE. There are 15 residues in the CDR3. The PCR contained 60 Vbeta and 13 Jbeta primers. Sequencing was performed with immunoSEQ multiplex PCR; in TCRdb, only in-frame clones are kept and a portion is missing. This sample has 60,000 to 85,000 clones, with over 70% found just once. Sequencing was carried out using PBMCs. The sequence was collected from a middle-aged man in good health and CMV-seronegative. V usage is TRBV5-8 and J usage is TRBJ2-4, with D possibly being TRBD1 (6 bases). This CDR3 is CASSLGPGEGNSQYF. In DNA, the CDR3 is TGTGCCAGCAGCTTGGGCCCAGGGGAAGGAAACAGTCAGTACTTC.